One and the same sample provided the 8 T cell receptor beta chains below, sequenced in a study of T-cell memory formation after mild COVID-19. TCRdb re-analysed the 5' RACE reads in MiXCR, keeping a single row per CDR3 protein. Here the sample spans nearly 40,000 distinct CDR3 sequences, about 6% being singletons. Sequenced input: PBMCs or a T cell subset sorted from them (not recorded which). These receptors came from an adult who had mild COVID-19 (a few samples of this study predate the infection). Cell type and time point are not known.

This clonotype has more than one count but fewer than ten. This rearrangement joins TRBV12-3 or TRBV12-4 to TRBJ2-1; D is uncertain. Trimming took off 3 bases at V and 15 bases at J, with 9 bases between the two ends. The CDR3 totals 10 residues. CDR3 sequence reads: CASSLNVMFF. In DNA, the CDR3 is TGTGCCAGCAGTTTGAACGTTATGTTCTTC.

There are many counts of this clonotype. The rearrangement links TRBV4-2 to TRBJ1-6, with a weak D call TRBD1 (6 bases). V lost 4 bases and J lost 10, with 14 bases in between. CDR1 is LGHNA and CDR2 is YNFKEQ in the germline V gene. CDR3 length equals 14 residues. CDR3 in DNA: TGTGCCAGCAGCCTCGACAGGACCAACTCACCCCTCCACTTT. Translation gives CASSLDRTNSPLHF.

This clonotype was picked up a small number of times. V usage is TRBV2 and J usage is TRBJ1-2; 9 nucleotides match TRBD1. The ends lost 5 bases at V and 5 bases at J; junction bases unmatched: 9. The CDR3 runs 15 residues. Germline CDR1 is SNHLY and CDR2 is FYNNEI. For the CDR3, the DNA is TGTGCCAGCAGTCTCCTGGGACAGGGCACATATGGCTACACCTTC. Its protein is CASSLLGQGTYGYTF.

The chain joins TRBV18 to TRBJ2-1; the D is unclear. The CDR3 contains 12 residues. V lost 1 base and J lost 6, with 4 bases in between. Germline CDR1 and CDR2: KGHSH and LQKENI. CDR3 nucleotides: TGTGCCAGCTCACCACAGGGCAATGAGCAGTTCTTC. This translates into CASSPQGNEQFF.

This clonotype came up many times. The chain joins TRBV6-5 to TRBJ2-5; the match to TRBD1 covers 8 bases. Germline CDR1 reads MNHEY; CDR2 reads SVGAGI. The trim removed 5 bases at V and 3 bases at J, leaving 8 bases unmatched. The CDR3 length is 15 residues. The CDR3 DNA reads TGTGCCAGCAGTGAATTTGGACAGGGCGAAGAGACCCAGTACTTC. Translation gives CASSEFGQGEETQYF.

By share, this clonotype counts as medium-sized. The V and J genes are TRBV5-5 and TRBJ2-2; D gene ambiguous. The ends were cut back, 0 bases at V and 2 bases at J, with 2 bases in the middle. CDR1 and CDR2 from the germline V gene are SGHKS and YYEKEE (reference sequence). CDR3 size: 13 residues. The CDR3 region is CASSLANTGELFF. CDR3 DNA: TGTGCCAGCAGCTTGGCCAACACCGGGGAGCTGTTTTTT.

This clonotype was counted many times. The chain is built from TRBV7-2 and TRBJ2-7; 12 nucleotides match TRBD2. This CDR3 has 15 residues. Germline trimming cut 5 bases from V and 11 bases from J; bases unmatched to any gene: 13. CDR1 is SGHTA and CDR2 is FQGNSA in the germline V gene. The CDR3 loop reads CASSPGTSGRAGKYF. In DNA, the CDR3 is TGTGCCAGCAGCCCCGGGACTAGCGGGCGGGCCGGAAAGTACTTC.

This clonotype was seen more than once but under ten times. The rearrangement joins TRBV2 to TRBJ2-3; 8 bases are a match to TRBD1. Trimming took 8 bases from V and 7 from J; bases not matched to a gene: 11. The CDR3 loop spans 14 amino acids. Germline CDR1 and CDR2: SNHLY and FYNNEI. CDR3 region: CASGGQGRGNTQYF. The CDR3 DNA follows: TGTGCCAGCGGCGGACAGGGAAGGGGCAATACGCAGTATTTT.